This note documents a single TCR beta chain sequence. This sample was taken from a study of T cell changes during pregnancy in multiple sclerosis. Clones were read by immunoSEQ multiplex PCR, and TCRdb kept only the in-frame ones, dropping some. The sample contains around 56,000 clones, 91% of which appear only once. The TCR was taken from a female donor with multiple sclerosis, enrolled in a pregnancy study. The sequences come from CD4+ T cells from peripheral blood mononuclear cells, collected in the first trimester of pregnancy.

CDR3 in DNA: TGTGCCGGCACCTTACAGGGGGCCTACGAGCAGTACTTC. Amino acids: CAGTLQGAYEQYF. The chain has TRBV2 and TRBJ2-7; 8 positions agree with TRBD1. The CDR3 is 13 amino acids. V was pared by 11 bases and J by 2 bases, with 8 bases of the junction left unmatched. Per germline, CDR1 SNHLY and CDR2 FYNNEI.